This entry features one T cell receptor beta chain sequence. Using immunoSEQ multiplex PCR, the repertoire was profiled, and TCRdb retains in-frame clones only, with some absent. The sample includes approximately 2,700 clones, approximately 70% of them seen just once. Per the germline V gene, CDR1 is MRHNA and CDR2 is SNTAGT. The CDR3 has 15 residues. Between the trimmed V and J ends, which lost 2 bases and 3 bases, there was a span of 8 bases. This sample is drawn from a study of the immune and genomic landscape of osteosarcoma. Study overall: Diagnosis ages spanned roughly 5-81 years, median approximately 27.

The chain joins TRBV6-4 to TRBJ2-6; D is unresolved. The sequenced sample was tumor tissue from a local recurrence in the femur. The TCR comes from a man aged 18 to 29 with osteosarcoma. The CDR3 nucleotides are TGTGCCAGCAGTGACAGGGCAGATGGGGCCAACGTCCTGACTTTC. This translates into CASSDRADGANVLTF.